These T cell receptor beta chains were read from a single sample in a study of CD8 T cells in ankylosing spondylitis. Using its own MiXCR run on the 5' RACE reads, TCRdb lists one record per CDR3 protein. Altogether roughly 700,000 distinct CDR3 sequences are present, around 19% being singletons, with the ten largest covering around a fifth. The source material was blood, either unsorted or a sorted T cell fraction (not recorded which). The source is a male donor with ankylosing spondylitis. Both conserved end residues are trimmed from each CDR3. Clone size appears in some rows only: once, few, many, or a class for an expanded clone.

V,size,CDR3
TRBV7-9,NA,ASTRQGGPEAF
TRBV5-1,few,ASSLLGSGGYEQY
TRBV27,NA,ASSLEVSPYNEQF
TRBV6-1,few,ASSEDRVAYGYT
TRBV12-3/TRBV12-4,few,ASRDRGLNTEAF
TRBV20-1,NA,SAFFGGLGYEQY
TRBV19,few,ASSKATGVGVNVLT
TRBV12-3/TRBV12-4,NA,ASSWGQGEQF
TRBV3-1,few,ASSRKDSTEAF
TRBV4-3,few,ASSQAFARGLLAGKETQY
TRBV3-1,few,ASSHGISYEQY
TRBV24-1,NA,ATSGHTGFSDTGELF
TRBV29-1,few,SVEGGDTGYNEQF
TRBV5-1,few,ASSLGGGPGELF
TRBV27,NA,ASSLRWGDTQY
TRBV6-1,NA,ASSLSPGILADTQY
TRBV12-3/TRBV12-4,many,ASSFRQGQDQPQH
TRBV5-1,NA,ASSSGGGGRVGEQY
TRBV3-1,few,ASSQRTSGVDTQY
TRBV7-3,few,ASSLGAGTGYEQY
TRBV29-1,NA,SARDRAYYEQY
TRBV7-9,few,ASSPPVYEQF
TRBV11-2,NA,ASSLTRTNPKDGYT
TRBV12-3/TRBV12-4,NA,ASSPGLDNEQF
TRBV30,NA,AWRTTGRYGYT
TRBV29-1,NA,SVAPGPGANVLT
TRBV29-1,NA,SVPQGATEAF
TRBV5-1,NA,ASSPRGAGAGNEQF
TRBV20-1,NA,SASGASESTDTQY
TRBV7-2,NA,ASSFRLVDTGELF
TRBV3-1,NA,ASKSQIHNEQF
TRBV5-1,few,ASSLWGETDTQY
TRBV5-6,NA,ASNLWGGNQPQH
TRBV27,few,ASQIAGGPGEQY
TRBV7-9,few,ASISGVGENYGYT
TRBV3-1,NA,ASSQGTGGNDNSPLH
TRBV28,NA,ASSLGGQGGTQY
TRBV20-1,few,SATGTSGGAYNEQF
TRBV10-1,few,ASSEYLAGESRDTQY
TRBV5-1,NA,ASSSGTLRANEQY
TRBV6-2/TRBV6-3,few,ASSYLQGRNLETQY
TRBV12-3/TRBV12-4,many,ASRSDRLLNTEAF
TRBV2,few,ASTEGPRPTDTQY
TRBV12-3/TRBV12-4,many,ASSQGGSSGNTIY
TRBV29-1,few,SGGYRNTEAF
TRBV20-1,few,SADQGQGPYGYT
TRBV5-6,few,ASSFGMTATYNEQF
TRBV29-1,few,SVEVWQGYEQY
TRBV9,few,ASSVGRDSYNNEQF
TRBV6-5,NA,ASSYAYPGTAFYEQY